The 10 T cell receptor beta chains below were found in one sample sequenced in a study of cytomegalovirus exposure and HLA in healthy donors. The PCR contained 60 Vbeta and 13 Jbeta primers. Generated by immunoSEQ multiplex PCR, the TCRdb table keeps only in-frame clones and is missing some. The table lists some 120,000 clones, over 65% of them singletons. The sample was PBMCs. Receptor source: a man aged 40-50 years in good health and CMV-seropositive.

There are a few counts of this clone. V usage is TRBV6-6 and J usage is TRBJ1-1, with no clear D. The germline V and J ends were trimmed by 10 bases and 4 bases, with 10 bases remaining between them. From germline, CDR1 is MNHNY and CDR2 SVGAGI (reference sequence). CDR3 length: 11 amino acids. The CDR3 DNA is TGTGCCACAGATGAGGGCACTGAAGCTTTCTTT. It specifies CATDEGTEAFF.

The chain joins TRBV25-1 to TRBJ1-6; D remains unclear. The V end was cut by 1 base, the J end by 0 bases, with 7 bases between. The germline CDR1 and CDR2 sequences are MGHDK and SYGVNS. The CDR3 spans 16 residues. The CDR3 sequence: CASSESASSYNSPLHF. Here the CDR3 DNA reads TGTGCCAGCAGTGAATCTGCTAGCTCCTATAATTCACCCCTCCACTTT.

The chain employs TRBV28 and TRBJ1-2; no clear D. CDR3 length equals 13 residues. Per germline, CDR1 MDHEN and CDR2 SYDVKM. V was pared by 6 bases and J by 1 base, with 9 bases between. In DNA form, the CDR3 reads TGTGCCAGCAGGAGGGAGGTTAACTATGGCTACACCTTC. The encoded protein is CASRREVNYGYTF.

A few counts support this clone. V and J are TRBV7-6 and TRBJ2-1; D might be TRBD1 (5 bases). The CDR3 extends over 15 amino acids. Germline V gene data show CDR1 as SGHVS and CDR2 as FNYEAQ. The V gene lost 1 base and the J gene lost 4 bases, with 11 bases spanning the gap. The CDR3 is CASSLGGPIYNEQFF. DNA for the CDR3: TGTGCCAGCAGCTTAGGGGGCCCCATTTACAATGAGCAGTTCTTC.

The chain links TRBV19 to TRBJ1-5, with unresolved D. Germline loops: CDR1 LNHDA, CDR2 SQIVND (reference sequence). CDR3 length equals 13 residues. Trimming took off 11 bases at V and 7 bases at J, with 18 bases between the two ends. The CDR3 reads CAVRGIGGQPQHF. CDR3 sequence (DNA): TGTGCCGTCCGGGGTATAGGTGGCCAGCCCCAGCATTTT.

The rearrangement links TRBV27 to TRBJ1-2; D possibly corresponds to TRBD1 (5 bases). The length of the CDR3 is 13 residues. The V end lost 1 base, the J end lost 8 bases, and 11 bases lay between the germline ends. In germline, CDR1 is MNHEY, CDR2 SMNVEV (reference sequence). For the CDR3, the DNA is TGTGCCAGCAGTTTATACCAGGGCAGGGGCTACACCTTC. This gives the protein CASSLYQGRGYTF.

V is TRBV7-6 and J is TRBJ1-4, with a weak D call TRBD1 (5 bases). This CDR3 spans 16 amino acids. Germline values: CDR1 SGHVS, CDR2 FNYEAQ. Trimming stripped 5 bases from V and 0 bases from J, with 13 bases between. CDR3 residues: CASSRGGGATNEKLFF. The CDR3 coding sequence is TGTGCCAGCAGCCGTGGGGGAGGAGCAACTAATGAAAAACTGTTTTTT. Together with reference TRBV7-6 and TRBJ1-4, the CDR3 gives the full variable domain: GAGVSQSPRYKVTKRGQDVALRCDPISGHVSLYWYRQALGQGPEFLTYFNYEAQQDKSGLPNDRFSAERPEGSISTLTIQRTEQRDSAMYRCASSRGGGATNEKLFFGSGTQLSVL.

This chain joins TRBV6-4 and TRBJ2-1; 8 bases agree with TRBD2. V dropped 7 bases and J dropped 9; count of bases not matched to a gene: 8. Germline CDR1 reads MRHNA; CDR2 reads SNTAGT. There are 13 residues in the CDR3. This CDR3 is CASKRESGGEQFF. The CDR3 DNA reads TGTGCCAGCAAGCGGGAGAGCGGGGGTGAGCAGTTCTTC.

The rearrangement uses TRBV18 and TRBJ2-4; 8 bases are shared with TRBD2. Germline V CDR1 and CDR2: KGHSH, LQKENI. V was pared by 6 bases and J by 3 bases, with 10 bases of the junction left unmatched. CDR3 length equals 16 residues. CDR3 region: CASSRTTGTSKNIQYF. Here the CDR3 DNA reads TGTGCCAGCTCGCGAACCACGGGGACTAGCAAAAACATTCAGTACTTC.

V gene TRBV7-2 combines with J gene TRBJ2-7; 7 nucleotides agree with TRBD1. The CDR3 loop spans 14 amino acids. The germline CDR1 and CDR2 sequences are SGHTA and FQGNSA. Losses at the gene ends were 4 bases for V and 1 base for J; bases not matched to a gene: 4. The CDR3 DNA reads as TGTGCCAGCAGCTCCCGGGACAGTTCCTACGAGCAGTACTTC. This gives the protein CASSSRDSSYEQYF.